The 2 T cell receptor beta chains below all came from one sample that was sequenced in a study of T cell responses to AZD1222 COVID-19 vaccine. This table comes from immunoSEQ multiplex PCR, and its TCRdb copy is limited to in-frame clones, with some not included. Found here are tens of thousands of clones, about 80% of them singletons; the top ten hold approximately 5%. The sequencing here drew on peripheral blood, taken 28 days after the second AZD1222 dose. The receptors were sampled from an adult who received the AZD1222 COVID-19 vaccine.

V is TRBV27 and J is TRBJ2-3, with 8 nucleotides matching TRBD1. This CDR3 has 16 amino acids. Trimming took 4 bases from V and 1 from J; bases not matched to a gene: 7. Germline V gives CDR1 MNHEY, CDR2 SMNVEV (reference sequence). DNA of the CDR3: TGTGCCAGCAGTTCACGGACAGGGCCTCGCACAGATACGCAGTATTTT. Translating it yields CASSSRTGPRTDTQYF.

The chain employs TRBV12-5 and TRBJ2-1; the D is unclear. From germline, CDR1 is LGHNT and CDR2 FRNRAP. The CDR3 is made up of 13 amino acids. V shed 1 base and J shed 9 bases, with 10 bases lying between them. The CDR3 DNA follows: TGTGCTAGTGGTTTGGCTCTTAGGAGTGAGCAGTTCTTC. Translated, it gives CASGLALRSEQFF.